The rows below give T cell receptor beta chains drawn from one sample of a study of vaccination and CD4 T cells after COVID-19. Their target antigens are unknown. In TCRdb, the PCR reads were re-called with MiXCR into one record per CDR3 protein. The table lists about 20,000 distinct CDR3 sequences, 43% of them singletons, with more than 11% in the top ten. What was sequenced was CD4+ T cells from blood, cultured in vitro. The source is a human donor who had recovered from COVID-19. CDR3s include the opening cysteine and the closing phenylalanine or tryptophan. A D gene is named only where the DNA matches it firmly. For some rows the clone size is stated as once, few or many, or as a class when expanded; others skip it.

j_gene | d_gene | v_gene | abundance | CDR3nt | CDR3aa
TRBJ1-3 | . | TRBV6-1 | . | TGTGCCAGCAGAGGAGGGGCTGGAAACACCATATATTTT | CASRGGAGNTIYF
TRBJ2-4 | . | TRBV6-1 | . | TGTGCCAGCAGTCCCCTAGGGGTTTCCATAGCCAAAAACATTCAGTACTTC | CASSPLGVSIAKNIQYF
TRBJ1-4 | . | TRBV20-1 | . | TGCAGTGCTAGACGGGCCCCCTCAACTAATGAAAAACTGTTTTTT | CSARRAPSTNEKLFF
TRBJ1-1 | . | TRBV28 | . | TGTGCCAGCAGTCCTCACAGGAGAAGGAACACTGAAGCTTTCTTT | CASSPHRRRNTEAFF
TRBJ1-2 | . | TRBV18 | . | TGTGCCAGCTCACCAGAGGCTAACTATGGCTACACCTTC | CASSPEANYGYTF
TRBJ2-2 | . | TRBV7-8 | few | TGTGCCAGCGGACTATCTAAACCCGGGGAGCTGTTTTTT | CASGLSKPGELFF
TRBJ2-1 | . | TRBV12-3/TRBV12-4 | . | TGTGCCAGCAGTTTCGCAAGGGGAGAAGCTGAGCAGTTCTTC | CASSFARGEAEQFF
TRBJ1-1 | TRBD1 | TRBV9 | . | TGTGCCAGCAGCGCGACAGGGTCTCAGGACACTGAAGCTTTCTTT | CASSATGSQDTEAFF
TRBJ1-6 | . | TRBV6-5 | . | TGTGCCAGCAGTTACAGCAATTCACCCCTCCACTTT | CASSYSNSPLHF
TRBJ2-5 | TRBD2 | TRBV28 | . | TGTGCCAGCAGTCGGACTAGCGGGGTGACGGAGACCCAGTACTTC | CASSRTSGVTETQYF
TRBJ2-7 | TRBD1 | TRBV18 | . | TGTGCCAGCTCACAGGCCCCGACAGGGAAATACGAGCAGTACTTC | CASSQAPTGKYEQYF
TRBJ2-1 | . | TRBV5-1 | . | TGCGCCAGCACCCCGGAGGCAGGCGCCGTTGAGCAGTTCTTC | CASTPEAGAVEQFF
TRBJ2-1 | TRBD2 | TRBV28 | . | TGTGCCAGCGGGACTAGCGGGAGGTTCCGGCCCCATGAGCAGTTCTTC | CASGTSGRFRPHEQFF
TRBJ1-5 | TRBD1 | TRBV20-1 | medium-sized | TGCAGTGCAAGACAGGGTTTCAACCTGGGGCCCCAGCATTTT | CSARQGFNLGPQHF
TRBJ2-4 | . | TRBV4-1 | . | TGCGCCAGCAGCCCCGGGCGGGTAGCCAAAAACATTCAGTACTTC | CASSPGRVAKNIQYF
TRBJ2-3 | . | TRBV2 | . | TGTGCCAGCAACCTAGTGGCAGATACGCAGTATTTT | CASNLVADTQYF
TRBJ2-6 | . | TRBV2 | . | TGTGCCAGCAGTGCGGACAGCCCCAGACCTGGGGCCAACGTCCTGACTTTC | CASSADSPRPGANVLTF
TRBJ2-3 | . | TRBV28 | . | TGTGCCAGCAATGGGGGGTTCAGTGCAGATACGCAGTATTTT | CASNGGFSADTQYF
TRBJ1-4 | TRBD1 | TRBV2 | . | TGTGCCAGCAGTGAACCGGGACAGGGGGCGAAGGGCGAAAAACTGTTTTTT | CASSEPGQGAKGEKLFF
TRBJ2-1 | . | TRBV5-1 | . | TGCGCCAGCAGAGGAAGCCTTAGTACTCATGAGCAGTTCTTC | CASRGSLSTHEQFF
TRBJ1-2 | TRBD1 | TRBV10-3 | . | TGTGCCATCAGTGAAAAGGGGGCGGGCTATGGCTACACCTTC | CAISEKGAGYGYTF
TRBJ2-7 | TRBD1 | TRBV20-1 | . | TGCAGTGCTAGAGGGGACAGGGAGATATACGAGCAGTACTTC | CSARGDREIYEQYF
TRBJ2-7 | . | TRBV27 | few | TGTGCCAGCAGTTCCCAGTGGCCGCATGGGGGCTCCTACGAGCAGTACTTC | CASSSQWPHGGSYEQYF
TRBJ2-1 | . | TRBV4-1 | . | TGCGCCAGCAGCCAAGAAGGCATACAGGGAAGGGGCTCCTACAATGAGCAGTTCTTC | CASSQEGIQGRGSYNEQFF
TRBJ2-5 | TRBD2 | TRBV20-1 | . | TGCAGTGCCAGGAGGGGACTAGCGGGTCAAGAGACCCAGTACTTC | CSARRGLAGQETQYF
TRBJ2-2 | . | TRBV24-1 | . | TGTGCCACCCGCCGGAGGGAGAACACCGGGGAGCTGTTTTTT | CATRRRENTGELFF
TRBJ1-5 | TRBD1 | TRBV23-1 | . | TGCGCCAGTGACAGGGGAGGGCAGCCCCAGCATTTT | CASDRGGQPQHF
TRBJ2-2 | . | TRBV4-2 | . | TGTGCCAGCAGCCATCAACTGTTTGTGCCCACCGGGGAGCTGTTTTTT | CASSHQLFVPTGELFF
TRBJ1-5 | . | TRBV2 | . | TGTGCCAGCAGTTCTACCACCGGGACAAGAGATCAGCCCCAGCATTTT | CASSSTTGTRDQPQHF
TRBJ1-2 | . | TRBV15 | . | TGTGCCACCAGCAGAGATCGGGTAGGCGTCTATGGCTACACCTTC | CATSRDRVGVYGYTF